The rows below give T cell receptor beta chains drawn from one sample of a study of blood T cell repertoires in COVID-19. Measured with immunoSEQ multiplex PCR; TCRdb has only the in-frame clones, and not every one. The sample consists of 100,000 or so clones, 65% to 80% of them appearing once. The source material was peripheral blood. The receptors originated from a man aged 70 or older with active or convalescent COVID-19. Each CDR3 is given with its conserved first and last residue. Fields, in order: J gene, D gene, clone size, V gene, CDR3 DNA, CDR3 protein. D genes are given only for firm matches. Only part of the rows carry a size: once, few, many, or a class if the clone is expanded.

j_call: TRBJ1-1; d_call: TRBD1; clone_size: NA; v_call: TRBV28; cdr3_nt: TGTGCCAGCCGCCCTCCGGGACAGATGAACACTGAAGCTTTCTTT; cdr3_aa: CASRPPGQMNTEAFF
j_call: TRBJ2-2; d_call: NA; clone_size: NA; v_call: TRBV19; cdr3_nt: TGTGCCAGTAGTAGGACGGAGGCGAACACCGGGGAGCTGTTTTTT; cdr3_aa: CASSRTEANTGELFF
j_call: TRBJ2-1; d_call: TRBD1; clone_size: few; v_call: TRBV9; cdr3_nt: TGTGCCAGCAGCACCGGACAGGGCAATGAGCAGTTCTTC; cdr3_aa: CASSTGQGNEQFF
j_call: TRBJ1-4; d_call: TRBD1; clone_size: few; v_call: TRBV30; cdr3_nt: TGTGCCTGGACGAGGGGGCGCGGGGCTAATGAAAAACTGTTTTTT; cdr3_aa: CAWTRGRGANEKLFF
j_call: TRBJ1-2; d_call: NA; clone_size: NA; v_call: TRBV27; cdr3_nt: TGTGCCAGCAGTTTATCGGCAGGGGAAGGCTACACCTTC; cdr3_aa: CASSLSAGEGYTF
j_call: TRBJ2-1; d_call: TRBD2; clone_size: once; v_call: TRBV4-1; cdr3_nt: TGCGCCAGCAGCCGGCTAGCGGGGGGGCTTGGTGAGCAGTTCTTC; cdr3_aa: CASSRLAGGLGEQFF
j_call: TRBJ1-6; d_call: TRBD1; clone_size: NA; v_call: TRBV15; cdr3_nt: TGTGCCACCAGCAGAGAAACAGGGGGCGATTCACCCCTCCACTTT; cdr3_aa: CATSRETGGDSPLHF
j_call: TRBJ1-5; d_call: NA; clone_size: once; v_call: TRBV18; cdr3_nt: TGTGCCAGCTCACCTACCACGGGGGGGGATCAGCCCCAGCATTTT; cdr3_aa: CASSPTTGGDQPQHF
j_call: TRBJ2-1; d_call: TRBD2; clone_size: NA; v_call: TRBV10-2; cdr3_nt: TGCGCCAGCAGGAGCGGGGGCCCGTACAATGAGCAGTTCTTC; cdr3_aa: CASRSGGPYNEQFF
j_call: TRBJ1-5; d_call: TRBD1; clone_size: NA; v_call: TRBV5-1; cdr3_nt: TGCGCCAGCAGCGCCATTCCATCCCACAGGGGGCGATTGAGCAATCAGCCCCAGCATTTT; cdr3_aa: CASSAIPSHRGRLSNQPQHF
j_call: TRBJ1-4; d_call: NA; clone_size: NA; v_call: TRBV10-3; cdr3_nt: TGTGCCATCAGTGTTGACAGTCCAGGGGAAAATAGACTGTTTTTT; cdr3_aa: CAISVDSPGENRLFF
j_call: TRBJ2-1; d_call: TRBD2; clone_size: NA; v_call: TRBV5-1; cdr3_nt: TGCGCCAGCAGCTTGGCGACTAGCGGGAGCGGCAATGAGCAGTTCTTC; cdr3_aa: CASSLATSGSGNEQFF
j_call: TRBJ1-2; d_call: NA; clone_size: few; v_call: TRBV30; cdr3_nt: TGTGCCTGGACTCACTTCGGGGGGTTCCACTATGGCTACACCTTC; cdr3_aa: CAWTHFGGFHYGYTF
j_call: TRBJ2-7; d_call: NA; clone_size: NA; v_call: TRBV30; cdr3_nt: TGTGCCTGGAGTTCAGCAGGGTTTGCGTACGAGCAGTACTTC; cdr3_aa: CAWSSAGFAYEQYF
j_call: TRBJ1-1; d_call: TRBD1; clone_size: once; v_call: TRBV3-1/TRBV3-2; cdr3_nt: TGTGCCAGCAGCCGACAGGGAACGAACACTGAAGCTTTCTTT; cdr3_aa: CASSRQGTNTEAFF
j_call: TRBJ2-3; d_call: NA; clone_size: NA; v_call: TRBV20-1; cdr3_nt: TGCAGTGCTAGTCCGTCGGTGTCTAGCACAGATACGCAGTATTTT; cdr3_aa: CSASPSVSSTDTQYF
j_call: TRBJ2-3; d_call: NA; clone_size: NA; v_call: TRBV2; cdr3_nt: TGTGCCAGCGAACTCACAGATACGCAGTATTTT; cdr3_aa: CASELTDTQYF
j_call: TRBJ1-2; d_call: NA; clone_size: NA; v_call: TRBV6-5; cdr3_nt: TGTGCCAGCAGCGGGACTCCACTGAACTATGGCTACACCTTC; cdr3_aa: CASSGTPLNYGYTF
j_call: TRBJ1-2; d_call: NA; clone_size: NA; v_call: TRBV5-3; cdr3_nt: TGTGCCAGAAGCTTGGTTACCGCAGGGGATGGCTACACCTTC; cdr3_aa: CARSLVTAGDGYTF
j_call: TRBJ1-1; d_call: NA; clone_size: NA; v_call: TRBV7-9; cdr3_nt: TGTGCCAGCAGCTTAGGGATTTGGGCACAGAACACTGAAGCTTTCTTT; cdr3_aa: CASSLGIWAQNTEAFF
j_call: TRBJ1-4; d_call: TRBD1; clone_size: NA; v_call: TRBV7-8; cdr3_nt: TGTGCCAGCAGCCAGGGACAGGGAATAGATGAAAAACTGTTTTTT; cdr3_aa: CASSQGQGIDEKLFF
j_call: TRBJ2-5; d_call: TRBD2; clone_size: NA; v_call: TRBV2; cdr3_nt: TGTGCCAGCAGTACCGGGACTAGCGGGGTCGCAGGGACCCAGTACTTC; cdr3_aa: CASSTGTSGVAGTQYF
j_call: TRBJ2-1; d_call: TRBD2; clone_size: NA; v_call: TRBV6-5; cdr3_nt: TGTGCCAGCAGTTACGCGGGAGGGTCCTACAATGAGCAGTTCTTC; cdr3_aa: CASSYAGGSYNEQFF
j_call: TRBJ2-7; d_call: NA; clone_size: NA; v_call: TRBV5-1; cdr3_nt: TGCGCCAGCAGCTTGGAACAGGGCGGAGACGAGCAGTACTTC; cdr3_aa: CASSLEQGGDEQYF
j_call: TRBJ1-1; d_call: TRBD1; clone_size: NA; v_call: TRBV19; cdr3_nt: TGTGCCAGTAGTATCCGACAGGGGGGAGTGAACACTGAAGCTTTCTTT; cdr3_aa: CASSIRQGGVNTEAFF
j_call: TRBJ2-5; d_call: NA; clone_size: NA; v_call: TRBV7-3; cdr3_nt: TGTGCCAGCAGCTTAAGTGGGGGGGCCCCCCAAGAGACCCAGTACTTC; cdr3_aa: CASSLSGGAPQETQYF
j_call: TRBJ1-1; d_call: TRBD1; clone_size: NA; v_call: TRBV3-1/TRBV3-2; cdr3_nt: TGTGCCAGCAGCCACTGGACAGGGGCTGGGACTGAAGCTTTCTTT; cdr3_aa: CASSHWTGAGTEAFF
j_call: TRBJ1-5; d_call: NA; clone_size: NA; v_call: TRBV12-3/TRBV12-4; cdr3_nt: TGTGCCAGCAGCCAGGGTTTTCAGCCCCAGCATTTT; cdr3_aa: CASSQGFQPQHF
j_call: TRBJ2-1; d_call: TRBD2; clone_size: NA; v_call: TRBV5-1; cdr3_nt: TGCGCCAGCAGCTTGATGGGGCTAGCGGGAGGCTACAATGAGCAGTTCTTC; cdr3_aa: CASSLMGLAGGYNEQFF
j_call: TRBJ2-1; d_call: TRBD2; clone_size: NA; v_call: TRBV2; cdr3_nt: TGTGCCAGCAGACCAAACGGGGGGGCCAATGAGCAGTTCTTC; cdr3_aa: CASRPNGGANEQFF
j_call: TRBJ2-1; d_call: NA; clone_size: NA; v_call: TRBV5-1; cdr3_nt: TGCGCCAGCAGCGAGGGGGTAAGCTACAATGAGCAGTTCTTC; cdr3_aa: CASSEGVSYNEQFF
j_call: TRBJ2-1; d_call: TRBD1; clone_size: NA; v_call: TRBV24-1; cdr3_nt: TGTGCCACTTCCGGGACAGGTTACAATGAGCAGTTCTTC; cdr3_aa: CATSGTGYNEQFF
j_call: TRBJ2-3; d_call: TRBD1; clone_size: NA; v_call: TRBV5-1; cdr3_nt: TGCGCCAGCAGCTTGGGACAGGGGGGTTCAGATACGCAGTATTTT; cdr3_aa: CASSLGQGGSDTQYF
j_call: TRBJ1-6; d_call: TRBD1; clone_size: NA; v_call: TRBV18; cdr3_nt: TGTGCCAGCTCCCGCCTCGACAGGGGCAATAATTCACCCCTCCACTTT; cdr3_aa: CASSRLDRGNNSPLHF
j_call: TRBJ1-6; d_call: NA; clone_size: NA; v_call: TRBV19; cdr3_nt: TGTGCCAGTAGTCGACAGGATAATTCACCCCTCCACTTT; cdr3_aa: CASSRQDNSPLHF
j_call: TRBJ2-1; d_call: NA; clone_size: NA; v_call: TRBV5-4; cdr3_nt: TGTGCCAGCAGCTTGGGAGCAGCGGTCAATGAGCAGTTCTTC; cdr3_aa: CASSLGAAVNEQFF